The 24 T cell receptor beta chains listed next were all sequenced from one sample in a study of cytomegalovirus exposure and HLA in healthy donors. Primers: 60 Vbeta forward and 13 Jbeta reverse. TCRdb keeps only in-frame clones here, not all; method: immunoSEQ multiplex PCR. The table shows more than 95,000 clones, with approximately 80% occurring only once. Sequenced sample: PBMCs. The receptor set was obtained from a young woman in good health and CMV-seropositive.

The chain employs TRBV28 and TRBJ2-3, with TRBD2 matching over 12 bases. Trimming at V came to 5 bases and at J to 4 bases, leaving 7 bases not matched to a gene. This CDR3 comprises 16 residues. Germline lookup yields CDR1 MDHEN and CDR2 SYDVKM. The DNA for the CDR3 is TGTGCCAGCAGTGAGACTAGCGGGAGTAGAGCAGATACGCAGTATTTT. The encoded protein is CASSETSGSRADTQYF. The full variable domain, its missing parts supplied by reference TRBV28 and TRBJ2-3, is DVKVTQSSRYLVKRTGEKVFLECVQDMDHENMFWYRQDPGLGLRLIYFSYDVKMKEKGDIPEGYSVSREKKERFSLILESASTNQTSMYLCASSETSGSRADTQYFGPGTRLTVL.

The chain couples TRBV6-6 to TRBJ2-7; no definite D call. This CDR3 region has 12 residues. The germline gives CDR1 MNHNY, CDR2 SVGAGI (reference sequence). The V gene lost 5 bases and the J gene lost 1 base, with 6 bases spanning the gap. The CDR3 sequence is CASSPPSYEQYF. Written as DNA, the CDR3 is TGTGCCAGCAGTCCCCCTTCCTACGAGCAGTACTTC.

The CDR3 region has the DNA TGTGCCAGCAGCGCCGGAGCGGGGTATGTGAACACTGAAGCTTTCTTT. It is translated as CASSAGAGYVNTEAFF. V gene TRBV28 combines with J gene TRBJ1-1, with D uncertain. With 6 bases removed from V and 0 bases from J, the gap between germline ends came to 17 bases. The V gene's germline CDR1 is MDHEN and CDR2 SYDVKM. This CDR3 has 16 amino acids.

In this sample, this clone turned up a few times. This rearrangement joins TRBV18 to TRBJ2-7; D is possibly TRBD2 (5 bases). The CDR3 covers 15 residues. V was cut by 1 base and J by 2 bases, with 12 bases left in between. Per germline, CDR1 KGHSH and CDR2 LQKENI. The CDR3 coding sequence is TGTGCCAGCTCACCACTAGGCGGACTGACCTACGAGCAGTACTTC. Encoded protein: CASSPLGGLTYEQYF. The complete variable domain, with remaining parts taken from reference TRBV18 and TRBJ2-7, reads NAGVMQNPRHLVRRRGQEARLRCSPMKGHSHVYWYRQLPEEGLKFMVYLQKENIIDESGMPKERFSAEFPKEGPSILRIQQVVRGDSAAYFCASSPLGGLTYEQYFGPGTRLTVT.

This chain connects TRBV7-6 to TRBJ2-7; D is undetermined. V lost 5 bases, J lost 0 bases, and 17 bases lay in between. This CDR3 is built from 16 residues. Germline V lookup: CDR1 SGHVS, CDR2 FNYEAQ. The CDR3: CASSPHEAASSYEQYF. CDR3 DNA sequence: TGTGCCAGCAGCCCCCATGAGGCAGCTAGCTCCTACGAGCAGTACTTC.

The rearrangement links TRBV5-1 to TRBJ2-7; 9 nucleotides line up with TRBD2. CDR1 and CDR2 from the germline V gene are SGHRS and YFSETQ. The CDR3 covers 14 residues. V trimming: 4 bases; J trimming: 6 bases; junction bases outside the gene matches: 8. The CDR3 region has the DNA TGCGCCAGCAGCCCCGGACTAGCGAAGCTCGAGCAGTACTTC. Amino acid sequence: CASSPGLAKLEQYF.

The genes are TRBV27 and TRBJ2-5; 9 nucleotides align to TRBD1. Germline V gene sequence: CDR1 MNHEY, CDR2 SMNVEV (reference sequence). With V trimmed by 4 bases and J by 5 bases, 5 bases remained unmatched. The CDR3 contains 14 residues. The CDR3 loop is CASSWKDRGETQYF. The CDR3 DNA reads TGTGCCAGCAGTTGGAAGGACAGGGGTGAGACCCAGTACTTC.

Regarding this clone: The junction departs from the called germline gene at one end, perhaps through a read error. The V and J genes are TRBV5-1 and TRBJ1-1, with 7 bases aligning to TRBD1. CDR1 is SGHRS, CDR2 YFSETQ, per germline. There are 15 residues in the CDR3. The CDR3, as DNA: TGCGCCAGCAGCCCCCTAGACAGGGTGGGCACTGAGGCTTTCTTT. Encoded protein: CASSPLDRVGTEAFF.

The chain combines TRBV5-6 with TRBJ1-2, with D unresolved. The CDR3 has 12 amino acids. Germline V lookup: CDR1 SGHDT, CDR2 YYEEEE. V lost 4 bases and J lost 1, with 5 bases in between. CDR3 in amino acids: CASSLNNYGYTF. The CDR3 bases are TGTGCCAGCAGCCTAAATAACTATGGCTACACCTTC.

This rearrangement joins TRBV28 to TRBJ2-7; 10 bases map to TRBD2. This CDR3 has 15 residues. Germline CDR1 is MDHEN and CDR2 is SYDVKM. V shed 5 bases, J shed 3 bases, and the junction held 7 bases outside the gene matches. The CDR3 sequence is CASSGRLAGLYEQYF. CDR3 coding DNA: TGTGCCAGCAGTGGGAGACTAGCGGGCCTCTACGAGCAGTACTTC.

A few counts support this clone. The CDR3 sequence: CAISSGLAGGVLPYF. The DNA for the CDR3 is TGTGCCATCAGTTCCGGACTAGCGGGAGGGGTTTTGCCGTACTTC. This chain joins TRBV10-3 and TRBJ2-7; 15 positions agree with TRBD2. The V and J ends lost 5 bases and 12 bases, in that order; junction bases with no gene match: 11. The CDR3 is 15 residues long. Germline V gives CDR1 ENHRY, CDR2 SYGVKD.

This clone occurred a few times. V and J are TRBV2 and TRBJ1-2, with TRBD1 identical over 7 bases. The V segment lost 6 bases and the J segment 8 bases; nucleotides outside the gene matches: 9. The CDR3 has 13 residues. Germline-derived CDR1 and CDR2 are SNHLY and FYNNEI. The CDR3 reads CASRAEGADGYTF. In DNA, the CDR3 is TGTGCCAGCAGGGCCGAGGGGGCTGACGGCTACACCTTC.

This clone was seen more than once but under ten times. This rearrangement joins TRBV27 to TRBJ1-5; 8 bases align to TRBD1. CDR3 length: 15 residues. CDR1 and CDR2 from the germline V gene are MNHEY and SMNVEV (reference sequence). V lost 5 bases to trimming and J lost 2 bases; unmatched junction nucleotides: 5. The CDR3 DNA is TGTGCCAGCAGTAGGCTGACAGGGGGCAATCAGCCCCAGCATTTT. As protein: CASSRLTGGNQPQHF.

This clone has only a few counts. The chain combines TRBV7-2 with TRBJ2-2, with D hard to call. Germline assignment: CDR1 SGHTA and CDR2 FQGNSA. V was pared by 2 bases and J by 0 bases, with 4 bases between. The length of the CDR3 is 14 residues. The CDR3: CASSLFANTGELFF. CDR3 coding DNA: TGTGCCAGCAGCTTATTCGCGAACACCGGGGAGCTGTTTTTT. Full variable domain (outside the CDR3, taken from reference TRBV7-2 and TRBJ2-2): GAGVSQSPSNKVTEKGKDVELRCDPISGHTALYWYRQSLGQGLEFLIYFQGNSAPDKSGLPSDRFSAERTGGSVSTLTIQRTQQEDSAVYLCASSLFANTGELFFGEGSRLTVL.

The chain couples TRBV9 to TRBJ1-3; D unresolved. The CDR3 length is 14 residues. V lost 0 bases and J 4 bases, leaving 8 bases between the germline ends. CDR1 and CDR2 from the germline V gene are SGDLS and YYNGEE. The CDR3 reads CASSVGSGGNTIYF. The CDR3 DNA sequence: TGTGCCAGCAGCGTAGGGTCCGGGGGAAACACCATATATTTT.

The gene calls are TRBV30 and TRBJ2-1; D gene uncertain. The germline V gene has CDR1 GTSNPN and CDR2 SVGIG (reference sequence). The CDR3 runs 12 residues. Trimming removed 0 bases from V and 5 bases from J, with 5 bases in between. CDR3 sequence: CAWSVQNNEQFF. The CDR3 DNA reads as TGTGCCTGGAGTGTCCAGAACAATGAGCAGTTCTTC.

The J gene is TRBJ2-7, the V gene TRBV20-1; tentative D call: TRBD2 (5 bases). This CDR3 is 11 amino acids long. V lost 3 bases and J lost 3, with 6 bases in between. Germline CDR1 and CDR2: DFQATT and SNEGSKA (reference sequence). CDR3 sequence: CSASGNYEQYF. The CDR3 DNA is TGCAGTGCTAGCGGGAACTACGAGCAGTACTTC.

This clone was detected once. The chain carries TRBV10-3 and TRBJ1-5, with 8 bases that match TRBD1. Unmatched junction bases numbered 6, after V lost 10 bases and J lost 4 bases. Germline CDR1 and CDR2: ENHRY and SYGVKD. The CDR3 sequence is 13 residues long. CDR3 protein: CATRQGTNQPQHF. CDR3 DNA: TGTGCCACGCGACAGGGGACAAATCAGCCCCAGCATTTT.

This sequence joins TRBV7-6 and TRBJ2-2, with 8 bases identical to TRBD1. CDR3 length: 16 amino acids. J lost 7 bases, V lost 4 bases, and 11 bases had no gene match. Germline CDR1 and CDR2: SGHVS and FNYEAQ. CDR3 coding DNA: TGTGCCAGCAGCTCTACAGGGGGAAAAGGGGGCGGGGAGCTGTTTTTT. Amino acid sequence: CASSSTGGKGGGELFF.

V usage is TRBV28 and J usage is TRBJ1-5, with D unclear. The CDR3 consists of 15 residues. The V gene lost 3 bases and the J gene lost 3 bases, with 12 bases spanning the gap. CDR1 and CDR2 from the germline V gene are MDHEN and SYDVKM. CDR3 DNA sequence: TGTGCCAGCAGTTTGGTTTTACTTGACAATCAGCCCCAGCATTTT. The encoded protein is CASSLVLLDNQPQHF. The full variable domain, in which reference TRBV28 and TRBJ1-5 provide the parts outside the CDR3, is DVKVTQSSRYLVKRTGEKVFLECVQDMDHENMFWYRQDPGLGLRLIYFSYDVKMKEKGDIPEGYSVSREKKERFSLILESASTNQTSMYLCASSLVLLDNQPQHFGDGTRLSIL.

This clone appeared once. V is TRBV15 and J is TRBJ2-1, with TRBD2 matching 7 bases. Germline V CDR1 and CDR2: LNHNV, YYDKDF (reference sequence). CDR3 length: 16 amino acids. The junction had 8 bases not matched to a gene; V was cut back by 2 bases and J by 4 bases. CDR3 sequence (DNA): TGTGCCACCAGCAGATCTCGGGAGGCTTTTTACAATGAGCAGTTCTTC. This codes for CATSRSREAFYNEQFF.

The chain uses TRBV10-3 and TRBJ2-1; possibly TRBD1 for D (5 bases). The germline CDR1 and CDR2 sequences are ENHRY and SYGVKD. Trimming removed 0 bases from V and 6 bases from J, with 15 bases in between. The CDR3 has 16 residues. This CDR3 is CAISESVRGLSNEQFF. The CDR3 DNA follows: TGTGCCATCAGTGAGTCGGTAAGGGGCCTCTCCAATGAGCAGTTCTTC.

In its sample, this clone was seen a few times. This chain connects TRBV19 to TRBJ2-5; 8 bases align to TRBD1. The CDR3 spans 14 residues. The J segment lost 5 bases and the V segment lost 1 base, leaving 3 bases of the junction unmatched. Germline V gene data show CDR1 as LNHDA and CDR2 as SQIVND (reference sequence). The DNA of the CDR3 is TGTGCCAGTAGTATAGGACAGGGGCGGGAGACCCAGTACTTC. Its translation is CASSIGQGRETQYF.

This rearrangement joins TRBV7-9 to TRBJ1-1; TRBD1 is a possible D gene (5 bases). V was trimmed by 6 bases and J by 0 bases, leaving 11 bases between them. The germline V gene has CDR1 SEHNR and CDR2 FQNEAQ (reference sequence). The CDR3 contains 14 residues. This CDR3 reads CASRGAGVNTEAFF. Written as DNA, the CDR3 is TGTGCCAGCAGGGGTGCGGGGGTGAACACTGAAGCTTTCTTT. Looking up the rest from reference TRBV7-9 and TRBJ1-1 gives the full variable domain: DTGVSQNPRHKITKRGQNVTFRCDPISEHNRLYWYRQTLGQGPEFLTYFQNEAQLEKSRLLSDRFSAERPKGSFSTLEIQRTEQGDSAMYLCASRGAGVNTEAFFGQGTRLTVV.